Below are 27 T cell receptor beta chains sequenced from a single sample in a study of Ad26.COV2.S vaccination and SARS-CoV-2 variants. The treatment was: around 19 received Ad26.COV2.S at low or high dose, single or two shots; about 5 received placebo; per-sample allocation not given. After the first vaccine or placebo injection, samples were drawn on day 63. Profiled with immunoSEQ multiplex PCR; TCRdb holds only in-frame clones, not every one. The sample records 250,000 to 300,000 clones, around 87% being singletons. The material sequenced was peripheral blood, taken in a trial of Ad26.COV2.S vaccine versus placebo. The receptors stem from a person between 18 and 59 years old who received the Ad26.COV2.S COVID-19 vaccine or a placebo.

This chain links TRBV7-9 with TRBJ2-7, with D perhaps matching TRBD1 (6 bases). Germline V gene data show CDR1 as SEHNR and CDR2 as FQNEAQ (reference sequence). The CDR3 spans 14 residues. V shed 3 bases and J shed 2 bases, with 11 bases lying between them. The DNA of the CDR3 is TGTGCCAGCAGCTTTTCCGGACAGCCCTACGAGCAGTACTTC. It codes for CASSFSGQPYEQYF.

In nucleotides, the CDR3 is TGCGCCAGCAGTTTTAGAGGGATGGCTGAAGCTTTCTTT. The encoded protein is CASSFRGMAEAFF. V is TRBV5-1 and J is TRBJ1-1; D is uncertain. V lost 5 bases, J lost 6 bases, and 14 bases lay in between. This CDR3 has 13 amino acids. The germline V gene encodes CDR1 SGHRS and CDR2 YFSETQ. The full variable domain, its missing parts supplied by reference TRBV5-1 and TRBJ1-1, is KAGVTQTPRYLIKTRGQQVTLSCSPISGHRSVSWYQQTPGQGLQFLFEYFSETQRNKGNFPGRFSGRQFSNSRSEMNVSTLELGDSALYLCASSFRGMAEAFFGQGTRLTVV.

The chain combines TRBV3-1 (or the pseudogene TRBV3-2) with TRBJ2-1; no reliable D call. Looked up from germline, CDR1 is LGHDT and CDR2 is YNNKEL (reference sequence). This CDR3 contains 16 residues. V lost 4 bases to trimming and J lost 3 bases, with 16 bases between them. The CDR3 DNA sequence: TGTGCCAGCAGCCGCTCACTACCTTATAACTACAATGAGCAGTTCTTC. Encoded protein: CASSRSLPYNYNEQFF.

The chain couples TRBV6-5 to TRBJ1-2; D not certain. Trimming left V 5 bases short and J 4 bases short, with 11 bases between. Per the germline V gene, CDR1 is MNHEY and CDR2 is SVGAGI. The CDR3 is made up of 13 amino acids. The CDR3 loop is CASSLGPSYGYTF. In DNA, the CDR3 is TGTGCCAGCAGTCTAGGACCGAGCTATGGCTACACCTTC.

V usage is TRBV28 and J usage is TRBJ2-3; D may be TRBD2 (6 bases). Trimming shortened V by 5 bases and J by 1 base, and 19 bases separated the two germline ends. This CDR3 has 17 amino acids. Germline-derived CDR1 and CDR2 are MDHEN and SYDVKM. The CDR3 sequence: CASSGNPGVLGTDTQYF. The CDR3, as DNA: TGTGCCAGCAGTGGCAACCCGGGGGTTCTGGGCACAGATACGCAGTATTTT.

This clone appeared once. The chain joins TRBV7-6 to TRBJ2-5; D uncertain. The CDR3 consists of 12 residues. V was clipped by 3 bases and J by 3 bases, with 5 bases between them. The germline gives CDR1 SGHVS, CDR2 FNYEAQ. CDR3 in amino acids: CASSLSKETQYF. In DNA, the CDR3 is TGTGCCAGCAGCTTGTCTAAAGAGACCCAGTACTTC.

In this sample, this clone turned up once. One end of the junction varies from germline; a read error may be responsible. The gene calls are TRBV3-1 (or the pseudogene TRBV3-2) and TRBJ1-2; D remains ambiguous. The CDR3 extends over 14 amino acids. The germline gives CDR1 LGHDT, CDR2 YNNKEL (reference sequence). The CDR3 coding sequence is TGTGCCAGCAGCCAAGGTAGTAGGGTCTATCGCTACACCTTC. Translated, it gives CASSQGSRVYRYTF.

The V and J genes are TRBV2 and TRBJ1-5, with 9 bases fitting TRBD1. The CDR3 runs to 15 residues. CDR1 is SNHLY and CDR2 is FYNNEI in the germline V gene. V lost 1 base to trimming and J lost 6 bases; unmatched junction nucleotides: 4. CDR3 loop: CASSEETGGGQPQHF. The CDR3 DNA reads as TGTGCCAGCAGTGAAGAGACAGGGGGGGGTCAGCCCCAGCATTTT.

In the case of this clone: The sample contains more than one DNA sequence encoding this CDR3. J is TRBJ1-1 and V is TRBV2, with D possibly TRBD1 on 6 matching bases. The CDR3 is 14 residues long. The V and J ends lost 5 bases and 4 bases respectively, with 14 bases between them. CDR1 is SNHLY and CDR2 is FYNNEI in the germline V gene. The CDR3 DNA is TGTGCCAGCAGTCTACAGGGCGGTGGCACTGAAGCTTTCTTT. This encodes CASSLQGGGTEAFF.

This chain links TRBV2 with TRBJ2-2, with unresolved D. Germline assignment: CDR1 SNHLY and CDR2 FYNNEI. V lost 5 bases, J lost 1 base, and 8 bases lay in between. The length of the CDR3 is 14 residues. Here the CDR3 reads CASSRTENTGELFF. DNA of the CDR3: TGTGCCAGCAGTCGGACGGAGAACACCGGGGAGCTGTTTTTT. Together with reference TRBV2 and TRBJ2-2, the CDR3 gives the full variable domain: EPEVTQTPSHQVTQMGQEVILRCVPISNHLYFYWYRQILGQKVEFLVSFYNNEISEKSEIFDDQFSVERPDGSNFTLKIRSTKLEDSAMYFCASSRTENTGELFFGEGSRLTVL.

The gene calls are TRBV27 and TRBJ1-2, with 7 bases fitting TRBD1. V shed 5 bases, J shed 8 bases, and the junction held 8 bases outside the gene matches. From germline, CDR1 is MNHEY and CDR2 SMNVEV (reference sequence). CDR3 length: 13 amino acids. DNA for the CDR3: TGTGCCAGCAGTCTCGACAGGGTGGGGGGCTACACCTTC. Residues: CASSLDRVGGYTF.

The rearrangement links TRBV18 to TRBJ2-1; D assignment may be TRBD1 or TRBD2 (5 bases each). CDR1 and CDR2 from the germline V gene are KGHSH and LQKENI. V was pared by 3 bases and J by 5 bases, with 11 bases between. The CDR3 covers 14 residues. Here the CDR3 reads CASSPPRDHNEQFF. The CDR3 DNA sequence: TGTGCCAGCTCACCGCCGAGGGACCACAATGAGCAGTTCTTC.

This chain connects TRBV3-1 (or the pseudogene TRBV3-2) to TRBJ2-7; D gene ambiguous. Trimming shortened V by 2 bases and J by 4 bases, and 9 bases separated the two germline ends. The CDR3 covers 13 residues. Germline loops: CDR1 LGHDT, CDR2 YNNKEL (reference sequence). The CDR3 DNA reads as TGTGCCAGCAGCCAACGCCCCCCGTACGAGCAGTACTTC. This encodes CASSQRPPYEQYF.

The V call is TRBV14, the J call TRBJ2-3; 10 nucleotides match TRBD1. There are 15 residues in the CDR3. Trimming at V came to 4 bases and at J to 3 bases, leaving 4 bases not matched to a gene. CDR1 and CDR2 from the germline V gene are SGHDN and FVKESK. This chain's CDR3 is CASSPRTGGTDTQYF. CDR3 in DNA: TGTGCCAGCAGCCCTCGGACAGGGGGAACAGATACGCAGTATTTT.

This clone has just one count. This rearrangement joins TRBV6-6 to TRBJ1-2, with no clear D. V was cut by 4 bases and J by 7 bases, with 13 bases left in between. The CDR3 covers 13 residues. Germline-derived CDR1 and CDR2 are MNHNY and SVGAGI (reference sequence). The DNA of the CDR3 is TGTGCCAGCAGTTTACAGAAAAGGACTGGCTACACCTTC. Translation: CASSLQKRTGYTF.

The chain uses TRBV2 and TRBJ1-2; unclear D gene. V lost 2 bases and J lost 3, with 4 bases in between. CDR3 length: 12 residues. Germline loops: CDR1 SNHLY, CDR2 FYNNEI. The DNA for the CDR3 is TGTGCCAGCAGTGAACGGGACTATGGCTACACCTTC. This codes for CASSERDYGYTF. Full variable domain (remainder filled in from reference TRBV2 and TRBJ1-2): EPEVTQTPSHQVTQMGQEVILRCVPISNHLYFYWYRQILGQKVEFLVSFYNNEISEKSEIFDDQFSVERPDGSNFTLKIRSTKLEDSAMYFCASSERDYGYTFGSGTRLTVV.

This chain connects TRBV5-1 to TRBJ2-3, with 12 bases fitting TRBD2. The ends lost 4 bases at V and 4 bases at J; junction bases unmatched: 4. Germline lookup yields CDR1 SGHRS and CDR2 YFSETQ. This CDR3 is 15 amino acids long. The CDR3 DNA sequence: TGCGCCAGCAGCGTGACTAGCGGGGGTGCAGATACGCAGTATTTT. Translation: CASSVTSGGADTQYF.

This clone was detected once. This rearrangement joins TRBV5-1 to TRBJ1-2, with TRBD1 matching over 8 bases. This CDR3 spans 17 amino acids. V lost 0 bases to trimming and J lost 3 bases; unmatched junction nucleotides: 10. Looked up from germline, CDR1 is SGHRS and CDR2 is YFSETQ. The CDR3 sequence: CASSLAGGTGVHYGYTF. In DNA form, the CDR3 reads TGCGCCAGCAGCTTGGCCGGAGGGACAGGTGTCCACTATGGCTACACCTTC.

This chain joins TRBV25-1 and TRBJ1-2; no definite D call. This CDR3 contains 15 residues. CDR1 is MGHDK, CDR2 SYGVNS, per germline. The V and J ends lost 2 bases and 2 bases respectively, with 12 bases between them. The CDR3 sequence: CASSEHGIRNYGYTF. For the CDR3, the DNA is TGTGCCAGCAGTGAACATGGCATACGCAACTATGGCTACACCTTC.

The V call is TRBV6-5, the J call TRBJ2-5, with D perhaps TRBD2 (6 bases). CDR1 is MNHEY, CDR2 SVGAGI, per germline. V was trimmed by 5 bases and J by 4 bases, leaving 8 bases between them. There are 12 residues in the CDR3. CDR3: CASSPGVETQYF. For the CDR3, the DNA is TGTGCCAGCAGTCCGGGGGTAGAGACCCAGTACTTC.

The rearrangement joins TRBV14 to TRBJ1-6; D unclear. V shed 4 bases and J shed 0 bases, with 10 bases lying between them. The CDR3 is 16 residues long. In germline, CDR1 is SGHDN, CDR2 FVKESK. The CDR3 loop is CASSPLMSSYNSPLHF. CDR3 nucleotides: TGTGCCAGCAGCCCCCTTATGAGCTCCTATAATTCACCCCTCCACTTT.

The chain couples TRBV3-1 (or the pseudogene TRBV3-2) to TRBJ1-2; the match to TRBD1 covers 10 bases. With V trimmed by 3 bases and J by 5 bases, 3 bases remained unmatched. Germline CDR1 LGHDT, CDR2 YNNKEL (reference sequence). CDR3 length equals 14 residues. The CDR3 here is CASSHPGQGYGYTF. CDR3 nucleotide sequence: TGTGCCAGCAGCCACCCGGGACAGGGGTATGGCTACACCTTC.

The chain uses TRBV19 and TRBJ1-1, with D tentatively TRBD1 (5 bases). Per germline, CDR1 LNHDA and CDR2 SQIVND (reference sequence). This CDR3 is built from 16 residues. Trimming took 3 bases from V and 3 from J, leaving 17 bases between them. The CDR3 region has the DNA TGTGCCAGTAGTATTATGTTGTCAGGGCGGGACACTGAAGCTTTCTTT. Translating gives CASSIMLSGRDTEAFF. Together with reference TRBV19 and TRBJ1-1, the CDR3 gives the full variable domain: DGGITQSPKYLFRKEGQNVTLSCEQNLNHDAMYWYRQDPGQGLRLIYYSQIVNDFQKGDIAEGYSVSREKKESFPLTVTSAQKNPTAFYLCASSIMLSGRDTEAFFGQGTRLTVV.

This chain uses TRBV21-1 with TRBJ1-4. TRBV21-1 is designated a pseudogene. The CDR3 has 14 amino acids. CDR3 nucleotide sequence: TGTGCCAGCAGCAATACGGCTTACGGTGAAAAACTGTTTTTT. This encodes CASSNTAYGEKLFF.

This chain connects TRBV18 to TRBJ2-5; no clear D gene. V was trimmed by 4 bases and J by 0 bases, leaving 6 bases between them. Germline lookup yields CDR1 KGHSH and CDR2 LQKENI. The CDR3 sequence is 13 residues long. In DNA form, the CDR3 reads TGTGCCAGCTCACTAGGCAACCAAGAGACCCAGTACTTC. Translation: CASSLGNQETQYF.

V is TRBV4-1 and J is TRBJ2-1, with no clear D. There are 16 residues in the CDR3. The V and J ends lost 1 base and 8 bases respectively, with 18 bases between them. Germline values: CDR1 MGHRA, CDR2 YSYEKL. The CDR3 region has the DNA TGCGCCAGCAGCCAAGTAAACATTGTCTCATACGATGAGCAGTTCTTC. Protein sequence: CASSQVNIVSYDEQFF.

The chain joins TRBV5-1 to TRBJ2-3; 7 bases match TRBD2. The CDR3 consists of 15 residues. J lost 6 bases, V lost 1 base, and 8 bases had no gene match. From germline, CDR1 is SGHRS and CDR2 YFSETQ. The CDR3 sequence is CASSLRLAGTDTQYF. The CDR3 DNA is TGCGCCAGCAGCTTGCGACTAGCAGGGACGGATACGCAGTATTTT.